The rows below give T cell receptor beta chains drawn from one sample of a study of beta chain features in type 1 diabetes. Some clones are missing from TCRdb's copy, which holds only in-frame ones; the method was immunoSEQ multiplex PCR. Of about 900,000 clones listed, roughly 15% are singletons. Sequenced material: naive CD4+ T cells from blood. Receptor source: a woman aged 18-35 years in good health. Both conserved end residues are part of each CDR3. D genes are given only for firm matches. The size of a clone is reported for some rows only, either as once, few or many, or as a class for expanded clones.

NA | TRBJ2-7 | TRBD2 | TRBV11-2 | CASSLDSGRMQYF | TGTGCCAGCAGCTTAGATAGCGGGAGGATGCAGTACTTC
NA | TRBJ2-6 | NA | TRBV18 | CASSPPTGSGANVLTF | TGTGCCAGCTCACCACCGACGGGCTCTGGGGCCAACGTCCTGACTTTC
NA | TRBJ2-5 | TRBD2 | TRBV13 | CASSSRRLAEGQETQYF | TGTGCCAGCAGCTCTAGGCGACTAGCGGAGGGCCAAGAGACCCAGTACTTC
NA | TRBJ2-1 | TRBD2 | TRBV6-5 | CASSPTSGRKREQFF | TGTGCCAGCAGTCCAACTAGCGGGAGAAAACGGGAGCAGTTCTTC
NA | TRBJ1-2 | TRBD1 | TRBV6-1 | CASSPDRDYGYTF | TGTGCCAGCAGTCCCGACAGGGACTATGGCTACACCTTC
few | TRBJ2-3 | NA | TRBV28 | CASSLQGWATQYF | TGTGCCAGCAGCCTACAGGGTTGGGCTACGCAGTATTTT
few | TRBJ2-5 | TRBD2 | TRBV4-2 | CASSQEGLAGGPGQETQYF | TGTGCCAGCAGCCAAGAGGGACTAGCGGGAGGGCCGGGCCAAGAGACCCAGTACTTC
NA | TRBJ2-7 | NA | TRBV9 | CASSVTPTGYEQYF | TGTGCCAGCAGCGTAACCCCGACAGGCTACGAGCAGTACTTC
few | TRBJ1-1 | NA | TRBV10-3 | CAISESLDKAEAFF | TGTGCCATCAGTGAGTCACTAGACAAGGCTGAAGCTTTCTTT
NA | TRBJ2-7 | NA | TRBV7-9 | CTRVYRVGRLREQYF | TGTACCAGAGTCTACCGGGTGGGGCGCCTCAGGGAGCAGTACTTC
few | TRBJ2-7 | NA | TRBV11-2 | CASSLVGAYEQYF | TGTGCCAGCAGCTTAGTAGGGGCCTACGAGCAGTACTTC
NA | TRBJ1-5 | NA | TRBV19 | CASRNRSYSNQPQHF | TGTGCCAGTAGAAACAGGTCGTATAGCAATCAGCCCCAGCATTTT
NA | TRBJ2-4 | NA | TRBV27 | CASSPGPVRVNIQYF | TGTGCCAGCAGCCCCGGACCCGTGAGGGTAAACATTCAGTACTTC
few | TRBJ2-5 | NA | TRBV5-4 | CASSSLRASDGETQYF | TGTGCCAGCAGCTCGTTACGAGCTAGCGATGGAGAGACCCAGTACTTC
NA | TRBJ2-3 | NA | TRBV6-1 | CASSRPGMRTDTQYF | TGTGCCAGCTCCCGCCCGGGGATGCGGACAGATACGCAGTATTTT
few | TRBJ1-5 | NA | TRBV2 | CASTYRRDQPQHF | TGTGCCAGCACGTACAGGAGAGATCAGCCCCAGCATTTT
NA | TRBJ2-7 | TRBD2 | TRBV5-1 | CASSNLLAGVYEQYF | TGCGCCAGCAGCAACCTACTAGCGGGAGTGTACGAGCAGTACTTC
NA | TRBJ1-2 | TRBD1 | TRBV18 | CASSPTGDYGYTF | TGTGCCAGCTCACCTACAGGGGACTATGGCTACACCTTC
NA | TRBJ2-5 | NA | TRBV6-6 | CASSGGAGRYF | TGTGCCAGCAGTGGGGGCGCTGGACGGTACTTC
NA | TRBJ2-7 | TRBD1 | TRBV18 | CASSPQGAGYEQYF | TGTGCCAGCTCACCCCAGGGGGCGGGCTACGAGCAGTACTTC
NA | TRBJ2-3 | NA | TRBV19 | CASSPGTDTQYF | TGTGCCAGTAGTCCAGGCACAGATACGCAGTATTTT
few | TRBJ1-2 | NA | TRBV4-1 | CASSQDLGLGGYTF | TGCGCCAGCAGCCAAGATCTAGGGCTAGGCGGCTACACCTTC
NA | TRBJ2-6 | NA | TRBV6-6 | CASIWGPSSGANVLTF | TGTGCCAGCATATGGGGACCTAGCTCTGGGGCCAACGTCCTGACTTTC
NA | TRBJ2-5 | TRBD1 | TRBV28 | CAGSDTPGQGTETQYF | TGTGCCGGCAGCGATACACCGGGACAGGGAACAGAGACCCAGTACTTC
NA | TRBJ1-1 | TRBD1 | TRBV14 | CASSHRGITTEAFF | TGTGCCAGCAGCCACAGGGGGATAACCACTGAAGCTTTCTTT
NA | TRBJ2-7 | NA | TRBV6-5 | CASSYIDSRGNEQYF | TGTGCCAGCAGTTATATAGACTCTAGGGGCAACGAGCAGTACTTC
few | TRBJ2-1 | TRBD2 | TRBV2 | CASSPTLAGDHNEQFF | TGTGCCAGCAGTCCTACCCTAGCGGGAGACCACAATGAGCAGTTCTTC
few | TRBJ2-4 | TRBD1 | TRBV5-1 | CASSFTGTGVAKNIQYF | TGCGCCAGCAGCTTCACCGGGACAGGGGTGGCCAAAAACATTCAGTACTTC
few | TRBJ2-6 | TRBD1 | TRBV11-2 | CASIPGTGGTGANVLTF | TGTGCCAGCATCCCCGGGACAGGGGGAACGGGGGCCAACGTCCTGACTTTC
few | TRBJ2-1 | NA | TRBV7-9 | CASSLAAGWDEQFF | TGTGCCAGCAGCTTAGCGGCGGGGTGGGATGAGCAGTTCTTC
few | TRBJ2-1 | TRBD2 | TRBV5-1 | CASSRGLAGAEVSYNEQFF | TGCGCCAGCAGCCGGGGACTAGCGGGGGCGGAAGTCTCCTACAATGAGCAGTTCTTC
few | TRBJ2-5 | TRBD2 | TRBV29-1 | CSAAGGETQYF | TGCAGCGCGGCGGGGGGAGAGACCCAGTACTTC
NA | TRBJ2-7 | TRBD2 | TRBV10-3 | CAISRGLAGDEQYF | TGTGCCATCAGCCGAGGACTAGCGGGAGACGAGCAGTACTTC
NA | TRBJ2-1 | TRBD1 | TRBV4-2 | CASSQERDRINEQFF | TGTGCCAGCAGCCAAGAGAGGGACAGAATCAATGAGCAGTTCTTC
NA | TRBJ2-5 | TRBD1 | TRBV28 | CASSDSGGQETQYF | TGTGCCAGCAGCGATTCAGGGGGACAAGAGACCCAGTACTTC
few | TRBJ2-7 | TRBD2 | TRBV6-5 | CASSYLTSGISEQYF | TGTGCCAGCAGTTACCTGACTAGCGGGATCTCCGAGCAGTACTTC
few | TRBJ2-1 | TRBD1 | TRBV5-1 | CASRQGVGNNEQFF | TGCGCCAGCCGACAGGGGGTAGGTAACAATGAGCAGTTCTTC
once | TRBJ1-2 | NA | TRBV6-5 | CASSDGTVNGYTF | TGTGCCAGCAGCGACGGGACGGTGAATGGCTACACCTTC
NA | TRBJ2-1 | TRBD2 | TRBV7-2 | CASSWTSGRPDLFF | TGTGCCAGCAGCTGGACTAGCGGGAGGCCAGACCTGTTCTTC
NA | TRBJ2-1 | NA | TRBV10-3 | CAIRPSSSDGTPRRFF | TGTGCCATCAGACCATCGAGCTCAGACGGGACCCCCCGACGGTTCTTC
few | TRBJ1-6 | NA | TRBV13 | CASTPRAGPTRISPLHF | TGTGCCAGCACCCCTCGGGCGGGACCGACTCGTATTTCACCCCTCCACTTT
few | TRBJ2-3 | NA | TRBV5-1 | CASSLLGGVTDTQYF | TGCGCCAGCAGCTTGCTAGGCGGGGTCACAGATACGCAGTATTTT
NA | TRBJ1-2 | NA | TRBV28 | CASTGRGYGYTF | TGTGCCAGCACTGGCCGCGGCTATGGCTACACCTTC
NA | TRBJ2-3 | NA | TRBV7-9 | CASSLTRDTQYF | TGTGCCAGCAGCTTAACTAGAGATACGCAGTATTTT
NA | TRBJ2-5 | NA | TRBV29-1 | CSVGRLQETQYF | TGCAGCGTCGGACGGCTACAAGAGACCCAGTACTTC
few | TRBJ2-3 | NA | TRBV18 | CASSPMAGGTDTQYF | TGTGCCAGCTCACCAATGGCAGGGGGCACAGATACGCAGTATTTT
few | TRBJ1-5 | NA | TRBV7-9 | CASSLGVDNQPQHF | TGTGCCAGCAGCTTAGGGGTTGACAATCAGCCCCAGCATTTT
NA | TRBJ1-2 | TRBD1 | TRBV7-9 | CASSPRNGGGVYGYTF | TGTGCCAGCAGCCCCCGGAATGGAGGGGGCGTCTATGGCTACACCTTC